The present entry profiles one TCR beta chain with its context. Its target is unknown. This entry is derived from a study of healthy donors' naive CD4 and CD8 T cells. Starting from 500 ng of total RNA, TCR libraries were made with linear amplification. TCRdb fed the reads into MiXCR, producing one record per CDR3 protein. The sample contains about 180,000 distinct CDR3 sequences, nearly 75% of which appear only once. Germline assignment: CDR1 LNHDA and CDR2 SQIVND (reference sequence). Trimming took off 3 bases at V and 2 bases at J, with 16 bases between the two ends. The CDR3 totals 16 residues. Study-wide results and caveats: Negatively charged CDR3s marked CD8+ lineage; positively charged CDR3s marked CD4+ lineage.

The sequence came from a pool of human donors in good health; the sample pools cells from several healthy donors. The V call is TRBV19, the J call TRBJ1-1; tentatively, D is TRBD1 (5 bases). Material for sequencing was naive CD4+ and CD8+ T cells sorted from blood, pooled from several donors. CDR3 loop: CASSIWDGGDNTEAFF. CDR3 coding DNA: TGTGCCAGTAGTATCTGGGACGGTGGGGATAACACTGAAGCTTTCTTT.